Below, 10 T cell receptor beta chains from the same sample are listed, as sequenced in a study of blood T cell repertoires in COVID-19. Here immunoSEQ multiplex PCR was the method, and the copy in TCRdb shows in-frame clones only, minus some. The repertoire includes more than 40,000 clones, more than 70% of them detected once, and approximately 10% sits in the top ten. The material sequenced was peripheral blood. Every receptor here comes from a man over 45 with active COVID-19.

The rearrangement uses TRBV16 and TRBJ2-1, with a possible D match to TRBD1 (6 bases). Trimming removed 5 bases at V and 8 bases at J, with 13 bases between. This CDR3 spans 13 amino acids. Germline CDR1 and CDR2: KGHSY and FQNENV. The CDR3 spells CASSNDRSDEQFF. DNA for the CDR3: TGTGCCAGCAGCAATGACAGGAGCGATGAGCAGTTCTTC.

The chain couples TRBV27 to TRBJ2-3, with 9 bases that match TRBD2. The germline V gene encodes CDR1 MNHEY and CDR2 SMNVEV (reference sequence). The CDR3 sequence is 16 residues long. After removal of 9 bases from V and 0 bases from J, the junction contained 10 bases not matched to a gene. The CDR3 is CASRRPSGVSTDTQYF. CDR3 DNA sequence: TGTGCCAGTCGCCGGCCTAGCGGGGTTAGCACAGATACGCAGTATTTT.

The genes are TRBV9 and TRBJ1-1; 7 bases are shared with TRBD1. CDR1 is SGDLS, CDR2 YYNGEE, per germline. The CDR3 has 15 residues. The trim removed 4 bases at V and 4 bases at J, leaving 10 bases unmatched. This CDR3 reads CASSNLPGGTTEAFF. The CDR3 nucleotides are TGTGCCAGCAGCAATCTCCCAGGGGGGACCACTGAAGCTTTCTTT.

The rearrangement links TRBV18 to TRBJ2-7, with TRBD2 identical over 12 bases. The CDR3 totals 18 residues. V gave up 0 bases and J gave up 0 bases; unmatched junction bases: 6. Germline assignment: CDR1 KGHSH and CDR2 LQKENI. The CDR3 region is CASSPPGTSGLSSYEQYF. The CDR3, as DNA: TGTGCCAGCTCACCACCCGGGACTAGCGGGCTCAGCTCCTACGAGCAGTACTTC.

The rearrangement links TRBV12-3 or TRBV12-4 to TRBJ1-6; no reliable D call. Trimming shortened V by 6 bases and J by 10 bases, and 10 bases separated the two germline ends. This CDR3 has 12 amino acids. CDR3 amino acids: CASSDNWSPLHF. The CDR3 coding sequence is TGTGCCAGCAGCGACAATTGGTCACCCCTCCACTTT.

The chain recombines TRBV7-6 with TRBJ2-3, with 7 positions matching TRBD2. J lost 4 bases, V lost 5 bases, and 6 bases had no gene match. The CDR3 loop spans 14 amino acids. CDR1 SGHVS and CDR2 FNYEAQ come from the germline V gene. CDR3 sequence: CASSRGTSADTQYF. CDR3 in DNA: TGTGCCAGCAGCAGAGGCACTAGCGCAGATACGCAGTATTTT.

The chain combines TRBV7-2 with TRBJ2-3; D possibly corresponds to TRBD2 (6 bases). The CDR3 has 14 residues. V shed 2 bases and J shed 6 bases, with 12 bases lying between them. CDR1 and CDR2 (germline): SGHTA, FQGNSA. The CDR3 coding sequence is TGTGCCAGCAGCTTATGGGGAGGAGGGGATACGCAGTATTTT. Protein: CASSLWGGGDTQYF.

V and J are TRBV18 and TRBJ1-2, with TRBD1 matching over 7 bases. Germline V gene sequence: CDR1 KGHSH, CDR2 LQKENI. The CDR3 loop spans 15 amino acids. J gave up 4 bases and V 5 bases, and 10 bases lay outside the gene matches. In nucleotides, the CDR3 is TGTGCCAGCTCAGCCGGGACAGAAGTAGCCTATGGCTACACCTTC. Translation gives CASSAGTEVAYGYTF. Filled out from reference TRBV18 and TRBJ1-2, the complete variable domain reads NAGVMQNPRHLVRRRGQEARLRCSPMKGHSHVYWYRQLPEEGLKFMVYLQKENIIDESGMPKERFSAEFPKEGPSILRIQQVVRGDSAAYFCASSAGTEVAYGYTFGSGTRLTVV.

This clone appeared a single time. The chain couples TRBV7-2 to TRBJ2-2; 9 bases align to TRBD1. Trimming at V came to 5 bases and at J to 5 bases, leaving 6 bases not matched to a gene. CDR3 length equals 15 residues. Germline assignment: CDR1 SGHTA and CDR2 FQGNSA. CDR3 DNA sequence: TGTGCCAGCAGCAGAGTGGGACAGGGAACCGGGGAGCTGTTTTTT. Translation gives CASSRVGQGTGELFF. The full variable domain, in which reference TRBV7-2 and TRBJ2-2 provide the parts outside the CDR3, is GAGVSQSPSNKVTEKGKDVELRCDPISGHTALYWYRQSLGQGLEFLIYFQGNSAPDKSGLPSDRFSAERTGGSVSTLTIQRTQQEDSAVYLCASSRVGQGTGELFFGEGSRLTVL.

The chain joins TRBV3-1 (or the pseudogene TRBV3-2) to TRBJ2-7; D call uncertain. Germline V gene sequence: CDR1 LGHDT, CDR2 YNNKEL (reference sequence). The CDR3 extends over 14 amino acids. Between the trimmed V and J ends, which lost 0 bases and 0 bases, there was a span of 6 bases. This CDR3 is CASSQEKLSYEQYF. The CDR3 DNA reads TGTGCCAGCAGCCAAGAGAAGCTCTCCTACGAGCAGTACTTC.